The TCR beta chain under discussion was sequenced for a study of T cell responses to AZD1222 COVID-19 vaccine. The CDR3 has 15 residues. Per germline, CDR1 SEHNR and CDR2 FQNEAQ (reference sequence). V dropped 10 bases and J dropped 5 bases, with 23 bases sitting between them. A note on this clone: No antigen is known for it.

Profiled with immunoSEQ multiplex PCR; TCRdb holds only in-frame clones, not every one. The top ten clones hold approximately 5% of a sample with about 100,000 clones, 85% to 90% of them seen once. General study points: Following two doses of AZD1222, Spike-specific TCR breadth and depth rose. Clonal diversity may have been underestimated, and the donors were mostly white British, with more females than males. Seropositivity was recorded at baseline in only 6 or 7 AZD1222 recipients. Researchers report vaccine-associated CD4 TCRs spanning spike, with dominance at 160-218 and 743-854.

The source is an adult in good health. The V gene is TRBV7-9, the J gene TRBJ1-1, with D uncertain. The material was peripheral blood, obtained on day 0 of AZD1222 vaccination. The CDR3 region is CATTPRAMGDTEAFF. DNA for the CDR3: TGTGCCACCACCCCCCGTGCGATGGGAGATACTGAAGCTTTCTTT.